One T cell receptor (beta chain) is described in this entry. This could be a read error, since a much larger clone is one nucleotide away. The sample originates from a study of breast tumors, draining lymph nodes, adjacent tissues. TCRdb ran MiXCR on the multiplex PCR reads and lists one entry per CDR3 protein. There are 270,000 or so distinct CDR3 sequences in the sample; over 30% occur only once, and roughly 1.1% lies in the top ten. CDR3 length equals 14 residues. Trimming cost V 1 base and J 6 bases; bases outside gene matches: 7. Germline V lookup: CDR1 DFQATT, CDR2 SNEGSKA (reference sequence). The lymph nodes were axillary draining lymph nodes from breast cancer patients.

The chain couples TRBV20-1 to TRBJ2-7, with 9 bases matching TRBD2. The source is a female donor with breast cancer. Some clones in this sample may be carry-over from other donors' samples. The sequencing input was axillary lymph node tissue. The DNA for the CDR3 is TGCAGTGCTAGAGGACTAGCGGAGACCTCCGAGCAGTACTTC. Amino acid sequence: CSARGLAETSEQYF.